The 18 T cell receptor beta chains reported below all come from one sample, sequenced in a study of T cell repertoires in cytomegalovirus infection. One entry per CDR3 protein results from TCRdb running MiXCR on the reads. The sample records around 140,000 distinct CDR3 sequences, 6.5% being singletons. Sequencing was performed on PBMCs. The receptor source for this set is a human donor in good health (CMV status not recorded). Some clones in this sample may be carry-over from other donors' samples.

This clonotype has at least ten counts. The chain has TRBV7-2 and TRBJ1-4, with a possible D match to TRBD1 (5 bases). The V gene lost 5 bases and the J gene lost 0 bases, with 10 bases spanning the gap. Germline CDR1 is SGHTA and CDR2 is FQGNSA. CDR3 size: 15 residues. The CDR3 bases are TGTGCCAGCAGCATACAGGTTGCAACTAATGAAAAACTGTTTTTT. This gives the protein CASSIQVATNEKLFF.

This clonotype was seen at least ten times. At one boundary the junction diverges from the germline segment, which might be a read error. V is TRBV7-7 and J is TRBJ2-5; 7 bases are a match to TRBD1. The CDR3 length is 15 residues. Germline CDR1 reads SSHAT; CDR2 reads FNYEAQ (reference sequence). CDR3 in DNA: TGTGCTAGCAGCTACCGGACAGGCGTCCAAGAGACCCAGTACTTC. It specifies CASSYRTGVQETQYF.

This clonotype was detected only a few times. The chain has TRBV28 and TRBJ2-4; either TRBD1 or TRBD2 may fit D (6 bases each). Germline CDR1 and CDR2: MDHEN and SYDVKM. Trimming cost V 3 bases and J 7 bases, with 16 bases left between them. The CDR3 runs to 15 residues. The CDR3 spells CASSLIGGERNIQYF. In nucleotides, the CDR3 is TGTGCCAGCAGTTTGATCGGGGGCGAGAGGAACATTCAGTACTTC.

This clonotype was counted ten times or more. This chain joins TRBV7-2 and TRBJ1-1; D gene uncertain. CDR1 and CDR2 (germline): SGHTA, FQGNSA. V gave up 1 base and J gave up 0 bases, with 6 bases separating them. This CDR3 spans 14 amino acids. The CDR3 region has the DNA TGTGCCAGCAGCTTAGAAGTCATGAACACTGAAGCTTTCTTT. Amino acid sequence: CASSLEVMNTEAFF.

This clonotype was found many times. The rearrangement links TRBV5-1 to TRBJ1-1; the match to TRBD1 covers 8 bases. From germline, CDR1 is SGHRS and CDR2 YFSETQ. Trimming at V came to 5 bases and at J to 1 base, leaving 4 bases not matched to a gene. This CDR3 region has 14 residues. CDR3: CASRPGQGNTEAFF. The CDR3 nucleotides are TGCGCCAGCAGACCAGGACAGGGGAACACTGAAGCTTTCTTT.

This clonotype was detected many times. The J gene is TRBJ1-4, the V gene TRBV7-2; D gene uncertain. Germline CDR1 SGHTA, CDR2 FQGNSA. The CDR3 is 15 residues long. The V gene lost 1 base and the J gene lost 8 bases, with 14 bases spanning the gap. The CDR3 loop reads CASSLVGADGEKLFF. In nucleotides, the CDR3 is TGTGCCAGCAGCTTAGTAGGAGCGGATGGGGAAAAACTGTTTTTT.

A note on this clonotype: A read error is possible here, since a much larger clone lies one base away. The V call is TRBV7-3, the J call TRBJ2-1; TRBD2 matches 14 bases. The CDR3 is 16 residues long. CDR1 SGHTA and CDR2 FQGTGA come from the germline V gene. The CDR3 region is CTSSLEGTSGGQGQFF. In DNA, the CDR3 is TGTACCAGCAGCTTGGAGGGGACTAGCGGGGGCCAGGGGCAGTTCTTC.

This clonotype was seen at least ten times. V is TRBV7-2 and J is TRBJ1-2; D perhaps matches TRBD1 (5 bases). Between the trimmed V and J ends, which lost 5 bases and 4 bases, there was a span of 17 bases. In germline, CDR1 is SGHTA, CDR2 FQGNSA. This CDR3 spans 15 amino acids. CDR3 DNA sequence: TGTGCCAGCAGCCCCGGGGGGTGGGTGGTCTATGGCTACACCTTC. Its translation: CASSPGGWVVYGYTF.

V is TRBV28 and J is TRBJ1-1; possible D gene TRBD1, 6 bases. Trimming removed 2 bases from V and 6 bases from J, with 13 bases in between. The CDR3 spans 14 residues. In germline, CDR1 is MDHEN, CDR2 SYDVKM. CDR3: CASSLPTGSPEAFF. The CDR3, as DNA: TGTGCCAGCAGTTTACCTACAGGGTCCCCTGAAGCTTTCTTT.

This clonotype was seen ten or more times. The chain is built from TRBV7-2 and TRBJ2-1; TRBD2 matches at 11 bases. Losses at the gene ends were 5 bases for V and 4 bases for J; bases not matched to a gene: 4. CDR3 length: 15 residues. CDR1 and CDR2 from the germline V gene are SGHTA and FQGNSA. CDR3 in amino acids: CASSTTSGGYNEQFF. The DNA of the CDR3 is TGTGCCAGCAGCACCACTAGCGGGGGTTACAATGAGCAGTTCTTC.

The sample holds a few counts of this clonotype. The chain carries TRBV29-1 and TRBJ2-3; 9 positions match TRBD2. The germline gives CDR1 SQVTM, CDR2 ANQGSEA. CDR3 length: 17 residues. Trimming removed 3 bases from V and 0 bases from J; junction bases left unmatched: 10. As DNA, the CDR3 is TGCAGCGTTGACCAGCCCCTTAGCGGGGGTAGCACAGATACGCAGTATTTT. Translating it yields CSVDQPLSGGSTDTQYF.

This clonotype has a handful of counts. The chain is built from TRBV5-1 and TRBJ2-2, with D tentatively TRBD2 (6 bases). Germline V gene sequence: CDR1 SGHRS, CDR2 YFSETQ. The ends were cut back, 0 bases at V and 3 bases at J, with 9 bases in the middle. CDR3 size: 15 residues. The CDR3, as DNA: TGCGCCAGCAGCTTGGCCGGCGGGGACACCGGGGAGCTGTTTTTT. It encodes CASSLAGGDTGELFF. Full variable domain (remainder filled in from reference TRBV5-1 and TRBJ2-2): KAGVTQTPRYLIKTRGQQVTLSCSPISGHRSVSWYQQTPGQGLQFLFEYFSETQRNKGNFPGRFSGRQFSNSRSEMNVSTLELGDSALYLCASSLAGGDTGELFFGEGSRLTVL.

This clonotype was seen ten or more times. The chain employs TRBV7-3 and TRBJ2-3; D possibly corresponds to TRBD2 (7 bases). The CDR3 covers 14 residues. Deletions cut 6 bases from V and 0 bases from J, with 10 bases between. The germline V gene has CDR1 SGHTA and CDR2 FQGTGA. The CDR3 nucleotides read TGTGCCAGCAGTGAGGGGGGGAGCACAGATACGCAGTATTTT. Translation: CASSEGGSTDTQYF. Drawing the rest from reference TRBV7-3 and TRBJ2-3, the complete variable domain is GAGVSQTPSNKVTEKGKYVELRCDPISGHTALYWYRQSLGQGPEFLIYFQGTGAADDSGLPNDRFFAVRPEGSVSTLKIQRTERGDSAVYLCASSEGGSTDTQYFGPGTRLTVL.

V gene TRBV15 combines with J gene TRBJ2-6; D is tentatively TRBD1 or TRBD2 (6 bases each). This CDR3 is built from 17 residues. The germline V gene has CDR1 LNHNV and CDR2 YYDKDF (reference sequence). Trimming removed 1 base at V and 4 bases at J, with 14 bases between. CDR3 bases: TGTGCCACCAGCAGAGGTGGGGGGCCAACGGGGGCCAACGTCCTGACTTTC. The encoded protein is CATSRGGGPTGANVLTF.

This clonotype was found many times. The rearrangement joins TRBV7-2 to TRBJ2-6, with D possibly TRBD1 on 5 matching bases. CDR1 and CDR2 from the germline V gene are SGHTA and FQGNSA. The CDR3 extends over 17 amino acids. The ends were cut back, 5 bases at V and 2 bases at J, with 16 bases in the middle. Written as DNA, the CDR3 is TGTGCCAGCAGCCAAGAACCACAGGCCCCTGGGGCCAACGTCCTGACTTTC. Its translation: CASSQEPQAPGANVLTF.

Only a few counts were recorded for this clonotype. V gene TRBV20-1 combines with J gene TRBJ2-7, with 11 bases that match TRBD1. The junction had 5 bases not matched to a gene; V was cut back by 5 bases and J by 2 bases. This CDR3 spans 14 amino acids. Germline loops: CDR1 DFQATT, CDR2 SNEGSKA (reference sequence). Written as DNA, the CDR3 is TGCAGTGCTTGGACAGGGGGCGGAACCTACGAGCAGTACTTC. It is translated as CSAWTGGGTYEQYF.

At least ten counts were recorded for this clonotype. This rearrangement joins TRBV7-9 to TRBJ1-1; no firm D call. The CDR3 is made up of 13 amino acids. The V gene lost 2 bases and the J gene lost 3 bases, with 7 bases spanning the gap. From germline, CDR1 is SEHNR and CDR2 FQNEAQ (reference sequence). The CDR3 nucleotides are TGTGCCAGCAGCTTATGGTCCGACACTGAAGCTTTCTTT. Translating gives CASSLWSDTEAFF. Looking up the rest from reference TRBV7-9 and TRBJ1-1 gives the full variable domain: DTGVSQNPRHKITKRGQNVTFRCDPISEHNRLYWYRQTLGQGPEFLTYFQNEAQLEKSRLLSDRFSAERPKGSFSTLEIQRTEQGDSAMYLCASSLWSDTEAFFGQGTRLTVV.

Many counts were recorded for this clonotype. The rearrangement joins TRBV28 to TRBJ2-7; D possibly corresponds to TRBD2 (6 bases). Looked up from germline, CDR1 is MDHEN and CDR2 is SYDVKM. V gave up 2 bases and J gave up 11 bases, with 16 bases separating them. CDR3 length equals 13 residues. This CDR3 reads CASSLDWDSLKYF. CDR3 sequence (DNA): TGTGCCAGCAGTTTAGACTGGGACTCCTTGAAGTACTTC.